These 4 T cell receptor beta chains were sequenced from one sample in a study of cytomegalovirus exposure and HLA in healthy donors. Researchers ran the PCR with 60 Vbeta and 13 Jbeta primers. The data were produced by immunoSEQ multiplex PCR, yet TCRdb's version contains in-frame clones alone and is incomplete. The table has around 140,000 clones, about three quarters seen once. The specimen was PBMCs. All receptors derive from a woman aged 18-35 years in good health and CMV-seronegative.

The rearrangement uses TRBV6-6 and TRBJ2-3; D gene unclear. The CDR3 runs 16 residues. Germline V gene data show CDR1 as MNHNY and CDR2 as SVGAGI (reference sequence). Trimming stripped 0 bases from V and 0 bases from J, with 10 bases between. CDR3 amino acids: CASSYSNRTSTDTQYF. The CDR3 region has the DNA TGTGCCAGCAGTTACTCGAACCGAACTAGCACAGATACGCAGTATTTT.

The chain recombines TRBV18 with TRBJ2-3, with 7 bases fitting TRBD1. Germline V gene lookup returns CDR1 KGHSH and CDR2 LQKENI. The V gene end was trimmed by 4 bases and the J gene end by 2 bases; junction bases not matched to a gene: 15. The CDR3 has 18 residues. CDR3 coding DNA: TGTGCCAGCTCACTCTCATTACAGGGGCGGACCGTCACAGATACGCAGTATTTT. It is translated as CASSLSLQGRTVTDTQYF.

This chain uses TRBV19 with TRBJ2-1, with 9 bases fitting TRBD1. CDR3 length equals 15 residues. Trimming at V came to 7 bases and at J to 2 bases, leaving 6 bases not matched to a gene. Germline loops: CDR1 LNHDA, CDR2 SQIVND (reference sequence). The chain's CDR3 is CASTTTGGAYNEQFF. The CDR3 region has the DNA TGTGCCAGTACTACGACAGGGGGTGCCTACAATGAGCAGTTCTTC.

Here the CDR3 DNA reads TGTGCCAGCAGCTTGGGATCGGCAGGAACTAATGAGCAGTTCTTC. It translates to CASSLGSAGTNEQFF. This chain uses TRBV5-8 with TRBJ2-1; unclear D gene. Germline V gives CDR1 SGHTS, CDR2 YDEGEE. The CDR3 runs to 15 residues. Trimming cost V 0 bases and J 7 bases, with 14 bases left between them.